A selection of T cell receptor beta chains follows, all from one sample in a study of OX40 agonist ivuxolimab in advanced cancers. Produced via immunoSEQ multiplex PCR; TCRdb's table is partial and in-frame only. The table lists approximately 80,000 clones, about 90% of them singletons, with 0.25% to 0.35% in the top ten. Material: CD4+ or CD8+ T cells sorted from blood, obtained in a trial of the OX40 agonist ivuxolimab. The source is an adult with an advanced solid tumor such as melanoma, head and neck, liver or kidney cancer. Each CDR3 is given with its conserved first and last residue. A D gene is named only where the DNA matches it firmly. Only some rows state a clone size, as once, few, many or a class for expanded clones.

>.|TRBV6-5|TRBJ1-5|.
CASRAERSQPQHF
TGTGCCAGCAGAGCAGAGAGGAGTCAGCCCCAGCATTTT
>.|TRBV11-1|TRBJ1-6|TRBD1
CASSPTGGTSPLHF
TGTGCCAGCAGCCCCACAGGGGGCACTTCACCCCTCCACTTT
>.|TRBV2|TRBJ2-5|.
CASSEFSGQETQYF
TGTGCCAGCAGTGAATTCTCAGGTCAAGAGACCCAGTACTTC
>.|TRBV18|TRBJ1-1|.
CASSPGVNTEAFF
TGTGCCAGCTCCCCGGGGGTGAACACTGAAGCTTTCTTT
>.|TRBV7-2|TRBJ2-2|TRBD2
CASSLAVGGGGTGELFF
TGTGCCAGCAGCTTAGCGGTTGGCGGGGGTGGAACCGGGGAGCTGTTTTTT
>.|TRBV15|TRBJ2-7|TRBD1
CATSRPTGGYEQYF
TGTGCCACCAGCAGGCCGACAGGGGGCTACGAGCAGTACTTC
>.|TRBV5-1|TRBJ2-2|TRBD1
CASSQTGASTGELFF
TGCGCCAGCAGCCAGACAGGGGCATCCACCGGGGAGCTGTTTTTT
>.|TRBV11-2|TRBJ2-1|TRBD2
CASSFDGTSGPPYNEQFF
TGTGCCAGCAGCTTCGACGGGACTAGCGGGCCTCCCTACAATGAGCAGTTCTTC
>.|TRBV21-1|TRBJ1-1|.
CASSNRDRGLMNTEAFF
TGTGCCAGCAGCAACCGGGACAGGGGCCTCATGAACACTGAAGCTTTCTTT
>.|TRBV19|TRBJ1-1|TRBD1
CAIADRGPTEAFF
TGTGCCATAGCGGACAGGGGGCCCACTGAAGCTTTCTTT
>.|TRBV10-2|TRBJ2-5|.
CATSREPLGETQYF
TGCGCCACTTCGAGGGAGCCTTTAGGAGAGACCCAGTACTTC
>once|TRBV18|TRBJ1-4|TRBD1
CASSPPGQSNEKLFF
TGTGCCAGCTCACCACCGGGACAGAGTAATGAAAAACTGTTTTTT
>.|TRBV5-6|TRBJ2-5|.
CASSLGGQETQYF
TGTGCCAGCAGCTTAGGGGGGCAAGAGACCCAGTACTTC
>.|TRBV6-6|TRBJ1-1|TRBD1
CASSNKQGGNTEAFF
TGTGCCAGCAGTAACAAACAGGGGGGGAACACTGAAGCTTTCTTT
>.|TRBV15|TRBJ2-7|.
CATSRDRVTYEQYF
TGTGCCACCAGCAGAGATCGTGTGACCTACGAGCAGTACTTC
>.|TRBV7-2|TRBJ2-7|TRBD2
CASSLHSGGSYEQYF
TGTGCCAGCAGCTTACATAGCGGGGGTTCCTACGAGCAGTACTTC
>once|TRBV30|TRBJ1-2|.
CAWSPIPSGGYTF
TGTGCCTGGAGTCCTATTCCTTCAGGCGGCTACACCTTC
>.|TRBV11-3|TRBJ2-2|TRBD2
CASSPRLADTGELFF
TGTGCCAGCAGCCCGAGACTAGCGGACACCGGGGAGCTGTTTTTT
>.|TRBV25-1|TRBJ2-7|TRBD2
CASRGGEKGSYEQYF
TGTGCCAGCAGGGGGGGGGAAAAGGGGAGCTACGAGCAGTACTTC
>.|TRBV7-6|TRBJ2-5|.
CASSERLVGETQYF
TGTGCCAGCAGCGAGCGACTAGTCGGAGAGACCCAGTACTTC
>.|TRBV7-3|TRBJ1-1|TRBD1
CASSPLVGQGITEAFF
TGTGCCAGCAGCCCCCTCGTGGGACAGGGAATCACTGAAGCTTTCTTT
>.|TRBV5-1|TRBJ2-1|TRBD1
CASRPQGDNEQFF
TGCGCCAGCAGGCCCCAGGGGGACAATGAGCAGTTCTTC
>.|TRBV12-5|TRBJ2-1|TRBD1
CASGLLGTEYNEQFF
TGTGCTAGTGGTTTGCTAGGGACAGAGTACAATGAGCAGTTCTTC
>.|TRBV2|TRBJ2-2|.
CASREDIFGGRGTGELFF
TGTGCCAGCAGGGAGGACATATTCGGGGGGCGCGGCACCGGGGAGCTGTTTTTT
>.|TRBV30|TRBJ1-1|.
CAWSVRRRDTEAFF
TGTGCCTGGAGCGTGAGGAGGAGAGACACTGAAGCTTTCTTT
>.|TRBV5-1|TRBJ1-1|TRBD1
CASSFDDRGQLDTEAFF
TGCGCCAGCAGCTTTGATGACAGGGGGCAACTGGACACTGAAGCTTTCTTT
>.|TRBV28|TRBJ1-1|.
CASTLLGNTEAFF
TGTGCCAGCACCCTTTTGGGGAACACTGAAGCTTTCTTT
>.|TRBV5-4|TRBJ1-2|.
CASSLRGAGSYGYTF
TGTGCCAGCAGCTTGCGGGGGGCAGGTAGCTATGGCTACACCTTC